This is a list of T cell receptor beta chains from one sample in a study of OX40 agonist ivuxolimab in advanced cancers. Only in-frame clones appear in the TCRdb table, and some are missing; sequencing was by immunoSEQ multiplex PCR. The table shows roughly 25,000 clones, with approximately 73% occurring only once. The source material was CD4+ or CD8+ T cells sorted from blood, sampled in a trial of the OX40 agonist ivuxolimab. These receptor sequences come from an adult with an advanced solid tumor such as melanoma, head and neck, liver or kidney cancer. Each CDR3 is given with its conserved first and last residue. D genes are given only for firm matches. The size field is filled for only some rows; it gives once, few, many or a size class.

CDR3aa | CDR3nt | v_gene | abundance | j_gene | d_gene
CASGMGVNTEAFF | TGTGCCAGCGGAATGGGGGTGAACACTGAAGCTTTCTTT | TRBV6-6 | once | TRBJ1-1 | NA
CASSGTTGRGTEAFF | TGTGCCAGCAGCGGAACGACAGGGAGGGGCACTGAAGCTTTCTTT | TRBV9 | NA | TRBJ1-1 | TRBD1
CATSRDRSVSYEQYF | TGTGCCACCAGCAGAGACCGATCCGTATCCTACGAGCAGTACTTC | TRBV15 | NA | TRBJ2-7 | NA
CASRLPRDTPFRNEQFF | TGTGCCAGTCGCCTTCCCCGGGACACCCCTTTTCGTAATGAGCAGTTCTTC | TRBV28 | few | TRBJ2-1 | NA
CASSSPGTGGKQPQHF | TGTGCCAGCAGTTCCCCAGGGACAGGGGGAAAACAGCCCCAGCATTTT | TRBV28 | NA | TRBJ1-5 | TRBD1
CASSYSIAGSYNEQFF | TGTGCCAGCAGTTACTCGATAGCGGGCTCCTACAATGAGCAGTTCTTC | TRBV6-5 | NA | TRBJ2-1 | TRBD2
CATSSLGDPEQYF | TGTGCCACCAGCTCCTTGGGGGACCCCGAGCAGTACTTC | TRBV15 | few | TRBJ2-7 | NA
CASSSSGTGVLAFF | TGTGCCAGCAGCAGTTCGGGGACAGGGGTGTTAGCTTTCTTT | TRBV21-1 | NA | TRBJ1-1 | NA
CASRLGQLDQPQHF | TGTGCCAGCAGGCTCGGACAGTTAGATCAGCCCCAGCATTTT | TRBV6-5 | NA | TRBJ1-5 | NA
CASSLDGAMGTQYF | TGTGCCAGCAGCTTAGATGGGGCCATGGGGACCCAGTACTTC | TRBV7-9 | NA | TRBJ2-5 | NA
CASSLGQVGTEAFF | TGTGCCAGCAGTTTAGGACAGGTTGGCACTGAAGCTTTCTTT | TRBV28 | NA | TRBJ1-1 | TRBD1
CASTRGPQGYTGELFF | TGTGCCAGCACCCGAGGTCCCCAGGGGTACACCGGGGAGCTGTTTTTT | TRBV9 | NA | TRBJ2-2 | NA
CASSIWDGKQETQYF | TGTGCCAGCAGCATATGGGACGGAAAGCAAGAGACCCAGTACTTC | TRBV7-9 | NA | TRBJ2-5 | NA
CASSLIIHNQPQHF | TGTGCCAGCAGTTTGATCATCCACAATCAGCCCCAGCATTTT | TRBV28 | NA | TRBJ1-5 | NA
CASTDRTDTQYF | TGTGCCAGCACCGACCGCACAGATACGCAGTATTTT | TRBV7-3 | NA | TRBJ2-3 | NA
CASSYSSIYEQYF | TGTGCCAGCAGTTACTCGTCCATCTACGAGCAGTACTTC | TRBV6-6 | NA | TRBJ2-7 | NA
CAGRGGETQYF | TGTGCCGGACGTGGGGGCGAGACCCAGTACTTC | TRBV11-3 | few | TRBJ2-5 | NA
CASSPGGVFPPAPLHF | TGTGCCAGCAGCCCTGGAGGGGTCTTTCCCCCGGCACCCCTCCACTTT | TRBV7-8 | NA | TRBJ1-6 | NA
CASSEWDIGQSEAFF | TGTGCCAGCAGTGAGTGGGACATTGGGCAATCTGAAGCTTTCTTT | TRBV2 | NA | TRBJ1-1 | NA
CAWSESRTFRHNQPQHF | TGTGCCTGGAGTGAGTCTCGGACATTCAGGCACAATCAGCCCCAGCATTTT | TRBV30 | NA | TRBJ1-5 | NA